The following is a T cell receptor beta chain sequence with its context. This table comes from immunoSEQ multiplex PCR, and its TCRdb copy is limited to in-frame clones, with some not included. The sample gives some 170,000 clones, about 81% of which show up once; roughly a fifth is in the top ten. The record originates from a study of blood T cell repertoires in COVID-19. As for the study in general: Acute and convalescent COVID-19 specimens originated in the United States, Italy and Spain. PBMCs, B-cell-depleted T cells, or T cells provided the cDNA or gDNA that made up the material.

Germline V CDR1 and CDR2: ENHRY, SYGVKD. This CDR3 region has 17 residues. V lost 0 bases to trimming and J lost 4 bases; unmatched junction nucleotides: 8. V gene TRBV10-3 combines with J gene TRBJ2-5; 10 positions agree with TRBD2. This clonotype originated in a woman at least 80 years old with acute or convalescent COVID-19. The source material was peripheral blood. Here the CDR3 DNA reads TGTGCCATCAGTGAGTCAAGGCGAGCGGGAGGGGGAGAGACCCAGTACTTC. It encodes CAISESRRAGGGETQYF.